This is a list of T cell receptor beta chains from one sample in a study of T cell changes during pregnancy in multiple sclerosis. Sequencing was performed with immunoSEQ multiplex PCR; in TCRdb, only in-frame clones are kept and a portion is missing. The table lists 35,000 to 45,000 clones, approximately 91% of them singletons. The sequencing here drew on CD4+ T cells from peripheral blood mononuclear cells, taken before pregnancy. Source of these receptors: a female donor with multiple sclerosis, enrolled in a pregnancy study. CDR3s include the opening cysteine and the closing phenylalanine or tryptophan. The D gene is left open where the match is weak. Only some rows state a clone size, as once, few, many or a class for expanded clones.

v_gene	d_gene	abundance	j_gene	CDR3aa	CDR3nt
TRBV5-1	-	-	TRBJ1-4	CASMSGGYATNEKLFF	TGCGCCAGCATGAGTGGAGGTTATGCAACTAATGAAAAACTGTTTTTT
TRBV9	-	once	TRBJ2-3	CASSARGAGTDTQYF	TGTGCCAGCAGCGCCCGTGGGGCCGGAACAGATACGCAGTATTTT
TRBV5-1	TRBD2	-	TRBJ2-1	CASSWGLAGGPVREQFF	TGCGCCAGCAGCTGGGGACTAGCGGGGGGGCCTGTCCGTGAGCAGTTCTTC
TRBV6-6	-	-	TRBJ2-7	CASTGSPYEQYF	TGTGCCAGCACTGGCAGTCCCTACGAGCAGTACTTC
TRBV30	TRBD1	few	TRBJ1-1	CAWSVWADRERAFF	TGTGCCTGGAGTGTATGGGCCGACAGGGAACGGGCTTTCTTT
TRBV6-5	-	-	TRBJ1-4	CASSPLGGKLFF	TGTGCCAGCAGCCCACTGGGGGGAAAACTGTTTTTT
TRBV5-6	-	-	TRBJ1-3	CASSFLGVGGSGNTIYF	TGTGCCAGCAGCTTCTTGGGGGTTGGAGGGTCTGGAAACACCATATATTTT
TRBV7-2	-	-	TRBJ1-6	CASSLGDSPLHF	TGTGCCAGCAGCTTAGGCGATTCACCCCTCCACTTT
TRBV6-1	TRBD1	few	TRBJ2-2	CAIPRTGISTGELFF	TGTGCCATACCAAGGACAGGGATTTCCACCGGGGAGCTGTTTTTT
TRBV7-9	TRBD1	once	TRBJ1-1	CASSSPGDRLNTEAFF	TGTGCCAGCAGCTCCCCCGGGGACAGACTGAACACTGAAGCTTTCTTT
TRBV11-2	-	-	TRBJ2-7	CASSPQGFKGEQYF	TGTGCCAGCAGCCCCCAGGGGTTTAAGGGCGAGCAGTACTTC
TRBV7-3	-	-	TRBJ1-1	CASSLTRNTEAFF	TGTGCCAGCAGCTTAACTCGGAACACTGAAGCTTTCTTT
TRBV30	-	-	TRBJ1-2	CAWSWGGVGYTF	TGTGCCTGGAGTTGGGGGGGGGTAGGCTACACCTTC
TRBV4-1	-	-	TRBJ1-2	CASSHGQGSYGYTF	TGCGCCAGCAGCCATGGTCAGGGTTCCTATGGCTACACCTTC
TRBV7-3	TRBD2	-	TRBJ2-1	CASSPQRGAYNEQFF	TGTGCCAGCAGCCCCCAGCGGGGGGCCTACAATGAGCAGTTCTTC
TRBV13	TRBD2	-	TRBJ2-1	CASSPSGGAVTVPYNEQFF	TGTGCCAGCAGCCCCTCGGGGGGGGCCGTAACGGTTCCCTACAATGAGCAGTTCTTC
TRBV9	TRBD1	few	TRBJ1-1	CASSVRSTGDTEAFF	TGTGCCAGCAGCGTAAGATCGACAGGGGACACTGAAGCTTTCTTT
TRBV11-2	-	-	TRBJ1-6	CASSLGATNSPLHF	TGTGCCAGCAGCTTAGGGGCGACAAATTCACCCCTCCACTTT
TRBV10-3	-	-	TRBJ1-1	CATSLQRDTEAFF	TGTGCCACGAGTTTACAGCGGGACACTGAAGCTTTCTTT
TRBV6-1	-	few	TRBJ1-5	CASSEFDQPQHF	TGTGCCAGCAGTGAATTCGATCAGCCCCAGCATTTT
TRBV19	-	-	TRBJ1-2	CASTRSAYGYTF	TGTGCCAGTACCCGGAGCGCCTATGGCTACACCTTC
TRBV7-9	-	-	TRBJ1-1	CASNPGRASEAFF	TGTGCCAGCAACCCCGGCAGGGCGAGTGAAGCTTTCTTT
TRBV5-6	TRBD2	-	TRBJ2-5	CASSLETPGLAGQETQYF	TGTGCCAGCAGCTTGGAAACCCCGGGACTAGCGGGACAAGAGACCCAGTACTTC
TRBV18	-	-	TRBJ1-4	CASSPPSGGGENEKLFF	TGTGCCAGCTCACCACCCTCCGGAGGAGGGGAGAATGAAAAACTGTTTTTT